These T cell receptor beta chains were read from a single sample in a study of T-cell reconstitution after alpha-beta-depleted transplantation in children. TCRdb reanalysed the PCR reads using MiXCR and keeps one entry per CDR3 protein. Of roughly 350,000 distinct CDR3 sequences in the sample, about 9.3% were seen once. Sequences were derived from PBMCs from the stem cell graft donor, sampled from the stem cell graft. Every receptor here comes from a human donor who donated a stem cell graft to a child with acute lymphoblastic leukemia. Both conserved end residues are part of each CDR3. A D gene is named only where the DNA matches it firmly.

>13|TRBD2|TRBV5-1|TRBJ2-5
CASSFSGEETQYF
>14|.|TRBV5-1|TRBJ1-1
CASTLTQTNTEAFF
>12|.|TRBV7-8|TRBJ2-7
CASSFTQGGQYF
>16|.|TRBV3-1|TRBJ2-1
CASSLRLRSFYNEQFF
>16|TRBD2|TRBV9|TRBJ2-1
CASSPLGTSGYNEQFF
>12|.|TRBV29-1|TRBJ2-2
CSVSGGGGELFF
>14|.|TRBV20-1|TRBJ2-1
CSALPQGGQGEQFF
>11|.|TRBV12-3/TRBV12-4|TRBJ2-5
CASSFRETQYF
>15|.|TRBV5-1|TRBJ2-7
CASSLVSDKTYEQYF
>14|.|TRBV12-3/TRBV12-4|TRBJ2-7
CASSLARGTYEQYF
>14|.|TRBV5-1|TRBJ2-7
CASRYLPGSYEQYF
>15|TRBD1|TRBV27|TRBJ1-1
CASSLARGRSTEAFF
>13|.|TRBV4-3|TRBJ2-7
CASSQDKGSEQYF
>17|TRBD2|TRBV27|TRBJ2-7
CASSSRGGASGRYEQYF
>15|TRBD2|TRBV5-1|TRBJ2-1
CASSQSLAGVDEQFF
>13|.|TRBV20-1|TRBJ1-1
CSARHQSNTEAFF
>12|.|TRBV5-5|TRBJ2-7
CASSLIGYEQYF
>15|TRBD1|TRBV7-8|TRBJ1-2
CASSTGTGGGYGYTF
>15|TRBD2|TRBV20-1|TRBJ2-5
CSGYLAGGSQETQYF
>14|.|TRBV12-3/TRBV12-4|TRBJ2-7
CASSSRDTNYEQYF
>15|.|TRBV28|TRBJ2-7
CASSLPGLAPYEQYF
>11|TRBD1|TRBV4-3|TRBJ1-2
CASSQNRDRVF
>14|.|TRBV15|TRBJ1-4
CATSEEQRNEKLFF
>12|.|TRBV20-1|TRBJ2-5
CSATGSSETQYF
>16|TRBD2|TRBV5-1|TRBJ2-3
CASSLGRAGGSDTQYF
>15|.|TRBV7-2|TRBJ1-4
CASSARVATNEKLFF
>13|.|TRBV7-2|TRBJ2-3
CASSSDYSDTQYF
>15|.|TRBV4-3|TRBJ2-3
CASSQVALAEDTQYF
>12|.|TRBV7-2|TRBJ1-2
CASSPSVGGYTF